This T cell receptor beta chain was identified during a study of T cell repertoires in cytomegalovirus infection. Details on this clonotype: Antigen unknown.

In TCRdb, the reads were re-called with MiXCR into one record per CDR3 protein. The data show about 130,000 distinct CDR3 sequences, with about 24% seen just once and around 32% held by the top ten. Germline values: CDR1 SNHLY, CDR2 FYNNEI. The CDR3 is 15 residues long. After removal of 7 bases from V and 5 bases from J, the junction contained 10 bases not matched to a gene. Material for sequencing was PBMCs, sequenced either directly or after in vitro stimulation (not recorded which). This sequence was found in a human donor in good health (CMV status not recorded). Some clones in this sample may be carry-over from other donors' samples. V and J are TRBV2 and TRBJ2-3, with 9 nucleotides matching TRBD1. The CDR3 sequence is CASTPGQGKIDTQYF. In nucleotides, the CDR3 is TGTGCCAGCACCCCCGGACAGGGGAAAATAGATACGCAGTATTTT.